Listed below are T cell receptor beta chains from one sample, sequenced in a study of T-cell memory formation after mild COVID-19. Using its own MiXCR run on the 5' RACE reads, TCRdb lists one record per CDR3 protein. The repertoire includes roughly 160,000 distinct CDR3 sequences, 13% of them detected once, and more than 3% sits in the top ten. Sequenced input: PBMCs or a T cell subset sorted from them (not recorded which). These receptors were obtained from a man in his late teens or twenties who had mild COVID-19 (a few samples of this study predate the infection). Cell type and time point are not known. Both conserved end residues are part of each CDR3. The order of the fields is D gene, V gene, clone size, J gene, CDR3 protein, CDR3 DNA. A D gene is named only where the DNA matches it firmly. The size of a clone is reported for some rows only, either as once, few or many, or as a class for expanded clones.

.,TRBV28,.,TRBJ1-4,CASSPDRATNEKLFF,TGTGCCAGCAGTCCTGACAGAGCAACTAATGAAAAACTGTTTTTT
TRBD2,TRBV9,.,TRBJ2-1,CASSARGAGAHNEQFF,TGTGCCAGCAGCGCCCGCGGAGCGGGGGCACACAATGAGCAGTTCTTC
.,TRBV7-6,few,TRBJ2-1,CASSYHNEQFF,TGTGCCAGCAGCTACCACAATGAGCAGTTCTTC
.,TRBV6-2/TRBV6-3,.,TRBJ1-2,CASSKGQEGYGYTF,TGTGCCAGCAGTAAAGGACAAGAAGGATATGGCTACACCTTC
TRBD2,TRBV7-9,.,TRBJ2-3,CASSASGGAVGTQYF,TGTGCCAGCAGCGCTAGCGGGGGGGCCGTCGGTACGCAGTATTTT
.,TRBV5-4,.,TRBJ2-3,CASSLILRADTQYF,TGTGCCAGCAGCTTGATACTCCGTGCAGATACGCAGTATTTT
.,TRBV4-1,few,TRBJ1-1,CASSQRTAKNTEAFF,TGCGCCAGCAGCCAAAGGACAGCGAAGAACACTGAAGCTTTCTTT
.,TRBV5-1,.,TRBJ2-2,CASGGRGNTGELFF,TGCGCCAGCGGGGGAAGGGGCAACACCGGGGAGCTGTTTTTT
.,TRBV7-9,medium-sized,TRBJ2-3,CASSSLAESTDTQYF,TGTGCCAGCAGCTCATTAGCGGAGAGCACAGATACGCAGTATTTT
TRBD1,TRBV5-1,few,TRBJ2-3,CASSLGGQGTDTQYF,TGCGCCAGCAGCTTGGGGGGACAGGGCACAGATACGCAGTATTTT
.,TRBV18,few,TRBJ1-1,CASSPGWTNTEAFF,TGTGCCAGCTCACCAGGGTGGACGAACACTGAAGCTTTCTTT
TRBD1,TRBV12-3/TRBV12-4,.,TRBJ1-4,CASSRTGFSKKLFF,TGTGCCAGCAGCCGGACAGGGTTTAGTAAAAAACTGTTTTTT
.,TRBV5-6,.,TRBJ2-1,CASIAGPNNEQFF,TGTGCCAGCATTGCGGGGCCTAACAATGAGCAGTTCTTC
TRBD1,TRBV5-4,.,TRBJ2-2,CASSLQGAGELFF,TGTGCCAGCAGTTTGCAGGGGGCGGGGGAGCTGTTTTTT
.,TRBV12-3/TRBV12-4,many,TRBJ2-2,CASSPGVTGELFF,TGTGCCAGCAGTCCAGGGGTCACCGGGGAGCTGTTTTTT
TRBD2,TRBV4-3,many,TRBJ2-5,CASSQGVASGGQETQYF,TGCGCCAGCAGCCAAGGTGTGGCTAGCGGGGGCCAAGAGACCCAGTACTTC
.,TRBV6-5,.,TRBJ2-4,CASSPLGRGGFMAKNIQYF,TGTGCCAGCAGTCCCCTCGGTAGGGGGGGCTTTATGGCCAAAAACATTCAGTACTTC
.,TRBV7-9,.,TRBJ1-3,CASSLITLVYSGNTIYF,TGTGCCAGCAGCTTAATTACCCTAGTTTACTCTGGAAACACCATATATTTT
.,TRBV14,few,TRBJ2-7,CASSPLGYEQYF,TGTGCCAGCAGCCCCCTGGGTTACGAGCAGTACTTC
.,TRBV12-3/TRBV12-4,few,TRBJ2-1,CASSRRAGNEQFF,TGTGCCAGCAGTAGACGAGCGGGCAATGAGCAGTTCTTC
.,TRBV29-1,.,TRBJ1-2,CSVGRLGYTF,TGCAGCGTTGGAAGACTTGGCTACACCTTC
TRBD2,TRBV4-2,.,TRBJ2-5,CASSQDDASGDQETQYF,TGTGCCAGCAGCCAAGATGACGCTAGCGGGGATCAAGAGACCCAGTACTTC
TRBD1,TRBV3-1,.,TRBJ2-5,CASSHFYRGETQYF,TGTGCCAGCAGCCACTTCTACAGGGGAGAGACCCAGTACTTC
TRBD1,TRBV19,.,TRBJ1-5,CASSGGGRGNQPQHF,TGTGCCAGTAGTGGAGGGGGCCGGGGTAATCAGCCCCAGCATTTT